This TCR beta chain was recovered during a study of CD8+ T cells in alopecia areata. Treatment in this sample: oral pan-JAK inhibitor, 5-10 mg twice daily. The CDR3 totals 15 residues. The V and J ends lost 1 base and 8 bases respectively, with 16 bases between them. From germline, CDR1 is SGHTA and CDR2 FQGNSA. RNA was extracted and reverse transcribed into cDNA as the sequencing template. Using immunoSEQ multiplex PCR, the repertoire was profiled, and TCRdb retains in-frame clones only, with some absent. The profile shows 95,000 to 100,000 clones, 60% to 75% of them singletons. Material: CD8+ T cells sorted from blood, obtained at week 4, from a patient treated with tofacitinib. This receptor was obtained from a human donor with alopecia areata. V usage is TRBV7-2 and J usage is TRBJ2-3; D is unresolved. CDR3 loop: CASSLGSYVVGTQYF. As DNA, the CDR3 is TGTGCCAGCAGCTTAGGTTCCTATGTAGTCGGTACGCAGTATTTT.